This TCR beta chain was identified during a study of beta chain features in type 1 diabetes. Whole-study results and caveats: In type 1 diabetes patients, VDJ junctions had fewer insertions; deletions at these junctions were more frequent. Any HLA type influence on TCRB rearrangement was left unresolved here. Moderately but significantly shorter TCRB CDR3s were found in Type 1 diabetes patients in all four CD4+ subsets.

CDR1 and CDR2 from the germline V gene are KGHSH and LQKENI. The V and J ends lost 2 bases and 1 base respectively, with 5 bases between them. The CDR3 covers 13 residues. The authors sorted CD4+ naive, central memory, regulatory and stem cell-like memory cells via CD45RO/CCR7/CD25/CD127/CD95/CD27. Every isolated RNA sample was fully reverse transcribed, so sequencing captured expressed TCRB transcripts. Sequencing used immunoSEQ multiplex PCR; TCRdb keeps in-frame clones, though not all of them. This table has some 150,000 clones, about 12% appearing once. Remarks on this clone: Its antigen is currently unknown.

The receptor was isolated from a man in his late teens or twenties with type 1 diabetes. V usage is TRBV18 and J usage is TRBJ2-5; no definite D call. The source material was central memory CD4+ T cells from blood. The CDR3 region has the DNA TGTGCCAGCTCACCATACGGCCAAGAGACCCAGTACTTC. It encodes CASSPYGQETQYF. Full variable domain (remainder filled in from reference TRBV18 and TRBJ2-5): NAGVMQNPRHLVRRRGQEARLRCSPMKGHSHVYWYRQLPEEGLKFMVYLQKENIIDESGMPKERFSAEFPKEGPSILRIQQVVRGDSAAYFCASSPYGQETQYFGPGTRLLVL.